The source of this T cell receptor beta chain is a study of T cell repertoires in cytomegalovirus infection. Study overall: Public signatures in TCR beta pointed to CMV infection and matching HLA type. Notes on the study in general: Public TCR beta family frequency separated CMV-and-HLA carriers, including in an independent cohort. The study found HLA-C-restricted CMV-specific TCR beta clonotypes dominating the ex vivo response.

This clonotype has just a few counts. The antigen is undetermined. CDR3 length: 17 residues. Trimming stripped 2 bases from V and 1 base from J, with 17 bases between. TCRdb re-called the reads through MiXCR, storing one row per CDR3 protein. In the table there are tens of thousands of distinct CDR3 sequences, approximately 24% of which are singletons. The chain recombines TRBV12-3 or TRBV12-4 with TRBJ1-1; D is possibly TRBD1 (5 bases). This TCR was recovered from a human donor in good health (CMV status not recorded). Some clones in this sample may be carry-over from other donors' samples. The sequenced sample consisted of PBMCs, sequenced either directly or after in vitro stimulation (not recorded which). Here the CDR3 DNA reads TGTGCCAGCAGTTTAAAGATTGGGGGATATGCGAACACTGAAGCTTTCTTT. Its protein is CASSLKIGGYANTEAFF.